Listed here are 27 T cell receptor beta chains from one sample, sequenced in a study of immune evolution from preneoplasia to lung adenocarcinoma. The table came from immunoSEQ multiplex PCR; TCRdb's copy has only in-frame clones and leaves some out. Among several thousand clones, approximately 78% were seen once, and the ten largest hold 5.9%. Sample: FFPE invasive lung adenocarcinoma tissue. The receptors here all came from a person between 45 and 65 years old with lung adenocarcinoma.

The chain links TRBV6-5 to TRBJ1-1; 7 bases align to TRBD1. The CDR3 contains 14 residues. Germline trimming cut 7 bases from V and 1 base from J; bases unmatched to any gene: 6. In germline, CDR1 is MNHEY, CDR2 SVGAGI. CDR3 in amino acids: CASTGRTGNTEAFF. The CDR3, as DNA: TGTGCCAGCACCGGTCGGACAGGGAACACTGAAGCTTTCTTT.

The chain joins TRBV15 to TRBJ2-1; weak D call: TRBD2 (6 bases). Per the germline V gene, CDR1 is LNHNV and CDR2 is YYDKDF (reference sequence). Between the trimmed V and J ends, which lost 6 bases and 3 bases, there was a span of 15 bases. The CDR3 has 15 amino acids. Here the CDR3 reads CATSLDGSFYNEQFF. Written as DNA, the CDR3 is TGTGCCACCAGTCTAGACGGGAGTTTCTACAATGAGCAGTTCTTC. Filled out from reference TRBV15 and TRBJ2-1, the complete variable domain reads DAMVIQNPRYQVTQFGKPVTLSCSQTLNHNVMYWYQQKSSQAPKLLFHYYDKDFNNEADTPDNFQSRRPNTSFCFLDIRSPGLGDTAMYLCATSLDGSFYNEQFFGPGTRLTVL.

In this sample, this clone turned up once. The V gene is TRBV5-1, the J gene TRBJ1-3; D not resolved. The V gene's germline CDR1 is SGHRS and CDR2 YFSETQ. There are 13 residues in the CDR3. V lost 0 bases and J 4 bases, leaving 5 bases between the germline ends. CDR3 loop: CASSLDSGNTIYF. Written as DNA, the CDR3 is TGCGCCAGCAGCTTGGATTCGGGAAACACCATATATTTT. Full variable domain (rest looked up from reference TRBV5-1 and TRBJ1-3): KAGVTQTPRYLIKTRGQQVTLSCSPISGHRSVSWYQQTPGQGLQFLFEYFSETQRNKGNFPGRFSGRQFSNSRSEMNVSTLELGDSALYLCASSLDSGNTIYFGEGSWLTVV.

This chain uses TRBV7-2 with TRBJ1-1; no reliable D call. CDR3 length equals 14 residues. Per germline, CDR1 SGHTA and CDR2 FQGNSA. V lost 1 base and J 7 bases, leaving 13 bases between the germline ends. CDR3: CASSLGVPIVEAFF. CDR3 nucleotide sequence: TGTGCCAGCAGCTTAGGAGTCCCAATCGTTGAAGCTTTCTTT. The full variable domain, rest sourced from reference TRBV7-2 and TRBJ1-1, is GAGVSQSPSNKVTEKGKDVELRCDPISGHTALYWYRQSLGQGLEFLIYFQGNSAPDKSGLPSDRFSAERTGGSVSTLTIQRTQQEDSAVYLCASSLGVPIVEAFFGQGTRLTVV.

The chain has TRBV28 and TRBJ1-2; D remains unclear. CDR1 is MDHEN, CDR2 SYDVKM, per germline. This CDR3 has 14 residues. Trimming took 5 bases from V and 6 from J, leaving 16 bases between them. The CDR3 bases are TGTGCCAGCAGTCGCGCGGAAATTCGGAATGGCTACACCTTC. Amino acids: CASSRAEIRNGYTF.

This chain joins TRBV9 and TRBJ2-3, with TRBD1 as a possible D gene (6 bases). Trimming pared 3 bases from V and 3 bases from J, leaving 20 bases between. Germline-derived CDR1 and CDR2 are SGDLS and YYNGEE. CDR3 length equals 17 residues. This chain's CDR3 is CASSAGKSFRGTDTQYF. The CDR3, as DNA: TGTGCCAGCAGCGCCGGGAAGTCCTTTAGGGGGACAGATACGCAGTATTTT. Complete variable domain (other parts from reference TRBV9 and TRBJ2-3): DSGVTQTPKHLITATGQRVTLRCSPRSGDLSVYWYQQSLDQGLQFLIQYYNGEERAKGNILERFSAQQFPDLHSELNLSSLELGDSALYFCASSAGKSFRGTDTQYFGPGTRLTVL.

This chain joins TRBV20-1 and TRBJ2-7; no clear D gene. Germline V lookup: CDR1 DFQATT, CDR2 SNEGSKA (reference sequence). CDR3 length: 10 amino acids. V was pared by 6 bases and J by 4 bases, with 7 bases between. DNA of the CDR3: TGCAGTGCCGTCGATTACGAGCAGTACTTC. Residues: CSAVDYEQYF.

The rearrangement uses TRBV28 and TRBJ2-7, with TRBD2 matching over 7 bases. The CDR3 runs 15 residues. Germline V CDR1 and CDR2: MDHEN, SYDVKM. V lost 4 bases and J lost 3; bases outside the gene matches: 9. The CDR3 here is CASSYGAGDLYEQYF. The CDR3 coding sequence is TGTGCCAGCAGTTACGGGGCGGGAGATCTCTACGAGCAGTACTTC.

This rearrangement joins TRBV21-1 to TRBJ2-7; no DNA check was done on the table's D call, TRBD1. TRBV21-1 is assigned pseudogene status. The CDR3 contains 18 residues. The DNA of the CDR3 is TGTGCCAGCAGCAAAGGGGCTTTCAGTGTACCTTCCTCCTACGAGCAGTACTTC. As protein: CASSKGAFSVPSSYEQYF.

This chain uses TRBV30 with TRBJ1-2; D not certain. Germline loops: CDR1 GTSNPN, CDR2 SVGIG (reference sequence). V dropped 7 bases and J dropped 4 bases, with 10 bases sitting between them. The CDR3 totals 11 residues. For the CDR3, the DNA is TGTGCCTCGCCCCTTAGCTATGGCTACACCTTC. This encodes CASPLSYGYTF.

The chain combines TRBV28 with TRBJ1-1, with D possibly being TRBD1 (6 bases). V was cut by 4 bases and J by 0 bases, with 12 bases left in between. The CDR3 covers 15 residues. CDR1 MDHEN and CDR2 SYDVKM come from the germline V gene. This CDR3 is CASSSRGHMNTEAFF. In nucleotides, the CDR3 is TGTGCCAGCAGTTCCCGGGGACATATGAACACTGAAGCTTTCTTT.

The chain uses TRBV11-3 and TRBJ2-4; 8 bases line up with TRBD1. Per the germline V gene, CDR1 is SGHNT and CDR2 is YENEEA. Trimming took 5 bases from V and 5 from J; bases not matched to a gene: 14. The CDR3 sequence is 17 residues long. CDR3 residues: CASSPSPGQAGENIQYF. The CDR3 DNA reads TGTGCCAGCAGCCCCTCGCCGGGACAGGCAGGGGAAAACATTCAGTACTTC.

As to this clone: At the DNA level, this CDR3 is encoded by other sequences in the same sample as well. The genes are TRBV6-4 and TRBJ2-5; D remains ambiguous. CDR3 length equals 13 residues. Trimming removed 5 bases from V and 2 bases from J, with 9 bases in between. CDR1 and CDR2 (germline): MRHNA, SNTAGT. CDR3: CASSRTPQETQYF. CDR3 nucleotide sequence: TGTGCCAGCAGTAGAACACCACAAGAGACCCAGTACTTC.

The J gene is TRBJ2-2, the V gene TRBV19; tentative D call: TRBD2 (5 bases). Germline V gives CDR1 LNHDA, CDR2 SQIVND (reference sequence). There are 16 residues in the CDR3. Trimming stripped 3 bases from V and 5 bases from J, with 16 bases between. The CDR3 DNA follows: TGTGCCAGTAGTATTTCCTTAGGGCTAGCAACCGGGGAGCTGTTTTTT. Amino acid sequence: CASSISLGLATGELFF.

The chain has TRBV28 and TRBJ2-1; 8 bases line up with TRBD2. Germline V gene lookup returns CDR1 MDHEN and CDR2 SYDVKM. The CDR3 extends over 16 amino acids. The junction had 6 bases not matched to a gene; V was cut back by 2 bases and J by 3 bases. CDR3 nucleotides: TGTGCCAGCAGTTTAGATGCGGGACTAGTCTACAATGAGCAGTTCTTC. It translates to CASSLDAGLVYNEQFF.

The rearrangement uses TRBV7-6 and TRBJ2-5; tentatively, D is TRBD1 or TRBD2 (5 bases each). The CDR3 is 15 residues long. V lost 4 bases to trimming and J lost 6 bases, with 18 bases between them. The germline V gene has CDR1 SGHVS and CDR2 FNYEAQ. The CDR3 DNA is TGTGCCAGCAGCTCCGGGGAAGGGGTTCCGAAGACCCAGTACTTC. Encoded protein: CASSSGEGVPKTQYF.

The count of this clone is one. Other nucleotide sequences in the sample specify the same CDR3. The rearrangement uses TRBV4-2 and TRBJ2-5; perhaps TRBD1 as D (5 bases). This CDR3 has 14 amino acids. Germline loops: CDR1 LGHNA, CDR2 YNFKEQ. Trimming pared 2 bases from V and 3 bases from J, leaving 10 bases between. The chain's CDR3 is CASSQKAGKETQYF. The CDR3, as DNA: TGTGCCAGCAGCCAAAAGGCAGGGAAAGAGACCCAGTACTTC.

The chain couples TRBV18 to TRBJ1-2, with 12 nucleotides matching TRBD1. The CDR3 length is 18 residues. Trimming at V came to 1 base and at J to 7 bases, leaving 13 bases not matched to a gene. CDR1 KGHSH and CDR2 LQKENI come from the germline V gene. CDR3 bases: TGTGCCAGCTCACCACTAAACGAGCGGGGACAGGGGGCCCTTGGCTACACCTTC. It translates to CASSPLNERGQGALGYTF.

The gene calls are TRBV6-6 and TRBJ2-7; D unclear. Between the trimmed V and J ends, which lost 6 bases and 3 bases, there was a span of 9 bases. CDR1 and CDR2 from the germline V gene are MNHNY and SVGAGI (reference sequence). The CDR3 runs to 12 residues. The CDR3 region has the DNA TGTGCCAGCAGCGCGAGCAGCTACGAGCAGTACTTC. Translating gives CASSASSYEQYF.

This rearrangement joins TRBV28 to TRBJ1-2; no definite D call. Germline V gene sequence: CDR1 MDHEN, CDR2 SYDVKM. Trimming shortened V by 6 bases and J by 4 bases, and 9 bases separated the two germline ends. CDR3 length: 12 residues. CDR3: CASRPLGYGYTF. CDR3 coding DNA: TGTGCCAGCAGGCCCCTGGGCTATGGCTACACCTTC.

V gene TRBV6-5 combines with J gene TRBJ2-5; TRBD1 matches 9 bases. The closer fit of TRBJ2-7 to the DNA end suggests the J call may be wrong. The CDR3 loop spans 14 amino acids. Germline V CDR1 and CDR2: MNHEY, SVGAGI. The CDR3 nucleotides read TGTGCCAGCAGTTACCGACAGGGGGGATACGAGCAGTACTTC. Residues: CASSYRQGGYEQYF.

This chain joins TRBV29-1 and TRBJ2-1, with TRBD2 matching over 14 bases. Trimming cost V 4 bases and J 0 bases; bases outside gene matches: 14. The V gene's germline CDR1 is SQVTM and CDR2 ANQGSEA. CDR3 length equals 20 residues. This chain's CDR3 is CSVVGDRLAGGPSSYNEQFF. The CDR3 DNA reads as TGCAGCGTTGTAGGGGATCGACTAGCGGGAGGGCCGAGCTCCTACAATGAGCAGTTCTTC.

The genes are TRBV30 and TRBJ2-1, with D tentatively TRBD2 (6 bases). The length of the CDR3 is 16 residues. Per the germline V gene, CDR1 is GTSNPN and CDR2 is SVGIG (reference sequence). Trimming cost V 2 bases and J 5 bases, with 19 bases left between them. The CDR3 reads CAWSNSRLGRNNEQFF. The CDR3 region has the DNA TGTGCCTGGAGTAACTCCAGACTAGGGAGAAACAATGAGCAGTTCTTC.

V usage is TRBV29-1 and J usage is TRBJ2-1; D is undetermined. Trimming took off 2 bases at V and 5 bases at J, with 4 bases between the two ends. Germline lookup yields CDR1 SQVTM and CDR2 ANQGSEA. This CDR3 is 11 amino acids long. The DNA of the CDR3 is TGCAGCGTTGAATTGCACAATGAGCAGTTCTTC. This sequence encodes CSVELHNEQFF.

Of note for this clone: Other DNA sequences in the same sample also yield this CDR3. V usage is TRBV28 and J usage is TRBJ2-7, with 10 positions matching TRBD2. This CDR3 region has 13 residues. Trimming removed 8 bases from V and 4 bases from J; junction bases left unmatched: 5. Looked up from germline, CDR1 is MDHEN and CDR2 is SYDVKM. This CDR3 is CASRAGGRYEQYF. Here the CDR3 DNA reads TGTGCCAGCCGAGCGGGAGGGCGGTACGAGCAGTACTTC.

The J gene is TRBJ2-7, the V gene TRBV27, with 7 bases fitting TRBD2. This CDR3 spans 14 amino acids. Per the germline V gene, CDR1 is MNHEY and CDR2 is SMNVEV (reference sequence). CDR3 protein: CATSAVGVGGEQYF. The CDR3 DNA is TGTGCAACCTCAGCGGTGGGGGTGGGAGGGGAGCAGTACTTC.

The rearrangement links TRBV6-5 to TRBJ2-7; TRBD1 matches at 8 bases. V was clipped by 6 bases and J by 3 bases; unmatched bases: 4. CDR1 MNHEY and CDR2 SVGAGI come from the germline V gene. The CDR3 length is 13 residues. CDR3 coding DNA: TGTGCCAGCAGAACCGGGACAGGCTACGAGCAGTACTTC. Amino acids: CASRTGTGYEQYF.